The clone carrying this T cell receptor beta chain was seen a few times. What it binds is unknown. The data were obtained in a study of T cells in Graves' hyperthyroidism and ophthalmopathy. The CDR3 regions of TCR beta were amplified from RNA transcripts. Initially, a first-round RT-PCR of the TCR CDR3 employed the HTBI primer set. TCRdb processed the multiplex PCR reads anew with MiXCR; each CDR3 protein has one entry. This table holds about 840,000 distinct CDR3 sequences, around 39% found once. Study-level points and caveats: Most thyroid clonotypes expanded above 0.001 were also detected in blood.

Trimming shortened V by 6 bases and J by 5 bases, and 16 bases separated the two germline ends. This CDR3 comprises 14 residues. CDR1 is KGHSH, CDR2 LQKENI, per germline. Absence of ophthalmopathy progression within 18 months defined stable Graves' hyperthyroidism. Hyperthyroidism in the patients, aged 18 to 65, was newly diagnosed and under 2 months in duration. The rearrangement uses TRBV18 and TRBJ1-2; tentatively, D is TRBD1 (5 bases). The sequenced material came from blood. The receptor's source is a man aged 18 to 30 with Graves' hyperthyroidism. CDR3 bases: TGTGCCAGCTCGTCGATCCGGGACGGATATGGCTACACCTTC. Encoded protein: CASSSIRDGYGYTF.